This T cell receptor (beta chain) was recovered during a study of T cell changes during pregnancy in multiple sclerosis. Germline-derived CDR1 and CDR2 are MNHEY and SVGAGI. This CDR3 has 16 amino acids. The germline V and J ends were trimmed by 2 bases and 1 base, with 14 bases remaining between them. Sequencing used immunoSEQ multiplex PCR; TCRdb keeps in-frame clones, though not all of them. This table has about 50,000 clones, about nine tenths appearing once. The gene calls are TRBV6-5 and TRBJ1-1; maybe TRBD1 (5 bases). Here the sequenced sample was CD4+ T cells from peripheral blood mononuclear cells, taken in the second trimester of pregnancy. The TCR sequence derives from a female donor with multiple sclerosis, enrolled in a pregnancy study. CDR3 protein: CASSYPRGGTNTEAFF. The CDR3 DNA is TGTGCCAGCAGTTACCCGCGTGGGGGGACGAACACTGAAGCTTTCTTT.